These 6 T cell receptor beta chains share one sample of origin, sequenced in a study of T cell responses to AZD1222 COVID-19 vaccine. The repertoire was sequenced with immunoSEQ multiplex PCR; TCRdb's copy has only in-frame clones and lacks some. The data contain tens of thousands of clones, 83% of them singletons. The sample consisted of peripheral blood, taken on day 0 of AZD1222 vaccination. The receptor source for this set is an adult in good health.

This sequence joins TRBV18 and TRBJ2-5; either TRBD1 or TRBD2 may supply D (5 bases each). This CDR3 region has 14 residues. Trimming left V 3 bases short and J 2 bases short, with 10 bases between. Germline CDR1 is KGHSH and CDR2 is LQKENI. CDR3 coding DNA: TGTGCCAGCTCACCGGGGGACGTGCAAGAGACCCAGTACTTC. It is translated as CASSPGDVQETQYF.

This clone was found a few times. The chain carries TRBV2 and TRBJ2-5; unclear D gene. Trimming removed 0 bases at V and 7 bases at J, with 3 bases between. The CDR3 is 11 residues long. Germline V lookup: CDR1 SNHLY, CDR2 FYNNEI. Written as DNA, the CDR3 is TGTGCCAGCAGTGAAGCGCTGACCCAGTACTTC. This encodes CASSEALTQYF. Combining the CDR3 with reference TRBV2 and TRBJ2-5 gives the whole variable domain EPEVTQTPSHQVTQMGQEVILRCVPISNHLYFYWYRQILGQKVEFLVSFYNNEISEKSEIFDDQFSVERPDGSNFTLKIRSTKLEDSAMYFCASSEALTQYFGPGTRLLVL.

V is TRBV30 and J is TRBJ1-3; 8 nucleotides match TRBD1. Germline V lookup: CDR1 GTSNPN, CDR2 SVGIG (reference sequence). J lost 4 bases, V lost 4 bases, and 12 bases had no gene match. CDR3 length equals 16 residues. CDR3 residues: CAWTGQGAALGNTIYF. The CDR3 DNA is TGTGCCTGGACCGGGCAGGGGGCTGCGTTGGGAAACACCATATATTTT.

This clone was seen only once. The chain links TRBV6-5 to TRBJ2-7; maybe TRBD2 (5 bases). V dropped 8 bases and J dropped 4 bases, with 15 bases sitting between them. This CDR3 is built from 13 residues. Germline V gene data show CDR1 as MNHEY and CDR2 as SVGAGI. The CDR3 here is CASGEGKLYEQYF. Here the CDR3 DNA reads TGTGCCAGCGGCGAGGGAAAGTTATACGAGCAGTACTTC.

This chain joins TRBV19 and TRBJ1-2, with 7 bases identical to TRBD1. Per germline, CDR1 LNHDA and CDR2 SQIVND (reference sequence). The CDR3 covers 12 residues. J gave up 7 bases and V 4 bases, and 3 bases lay outside the gene matches. The CDR3 region has the DNA TGTGCCAGTAGTACCCAGGGGGTTGGCTACACCTTC. Translating gives CASSTQGVGYTF.

This clone was observed a single time. The chain employs TRBV18 and TRBJ2-5; D may be TRBD1 (5 bases). The CDR3 length is 14 residues. Trimming left V 3 bases short and J 1 base short, with 9 bases between. Per germline, CDR1 KGHSH and CDR2 LQKENI. The CDR3 DNA reads as TGTGCCAGCTCACCCCAGGGCAGCCAAGAGACCCAGTACTTC. It codes for CASSPQGSQETQYF.